A single sample gave rise to the 29 T cell receptor beta chains below, sequenced in a study of shared T cell receptors in the human thymus. Only in-frame clones appear in the TCRdb table, and some are missing; sequencing was by immunoSEQ multiplex PCR. The table shows hundreds of thousands of clones, with about 90% occurring only once. These records were also assigned to another study, of human thymus T cells.

Sample: thymocytes. All receptors come from a boy under two years old with a congenital heart defect.

The chain links TRBV19 to TRBJ2-2; the match to TRBD2 covers 10 bases. There are 22 residues in the CDR3. V lost 1 base to trimming and J lost 3 bases; unmatched junction nucleotides: 20. CDR1 is LNHDA and CDR2 is SQIVND in the germline V gene (reference sequence). The CDR3 region has the DNA TGTGCCAGTAGTATAGTTGCCCCAGGTCTAGCGGGAGTGGGTTACGACACCGGGGAGCTGTTTTTT. It specifies CASSIVAPGLAGVGYDTGELFF. Based on the CDR3 plus reference TRBV19 and TRBJ2-2, the full variable domain is DGGITQSPKYLFRKEGQNVTLSCEQNLNHDAMYWYRQDPGQGLRLIYYSQIVNDFQKGDIAEGYSVSREKKESFPLTVTSAQKNPTAFYLCASSIVAPGLAGVGYDTGELFFGEGSRLTVL.

This chain joins TRBV15 and TRBJ2-1, with TRBD2 matching over 7 bases. With 1 base clipped from V and 2 bases from J, the junction kept 8 bases outside the gene matches. The CDR3 length is 17 residues. In germline, CDR1 is LNHNV, CDR2 YYDKDF (reference sequence). CDR3 sequence (DNA): TGTGCCACCAGCAGAGGCCTCCTAGCGGTAACCTACAATGAGCAGTTCTTC. The encoded protein is CATSRGLLAVTYNEQFF. Filled out from reference TRBV15 and TRBJ2-1, the complete variable domain reads DAMVIQNPRYQVTQFGKPVTLSCSQTLNHNVMYWYQQKSSQAPKLLFHYYDKDFNNEADTPDNFQSRRPNTSFCFLDIRSPGLGDTAMYLCATSRGLLAVTYNEQFFGPGTRLTVL.

This sequence joins TRBV13 and TRBJ2-1; D possibly corresponds to TRBD2 (5 bases). Trimming took off 0 bases at V and 4 bases at J, with 25 bases between the two ends. CDR3 length equals 20 residues. Per the germline V gene, CDR1 is PRHDT and CDR2 is FYEKMQ (reference sequence). The CDR3 DNA is TGTGCCAGCAGCTTAGGCCTAAATGACCGGTCGCTAGCCCCTTACAATGAGCAGTTCTTC. It specifies CASSLGLNDRSLAPYNEQFF.

This chain uses TRBV28 with TRBJ1-3; 7 bases align to TRBD1. J gave up 0 bases and V 3 bases, and 8 bases lay outside the gene matches. Germline loops: CDR1 MDHEN, CDR2 SYDVKM. This CDR3 is built from 17 residues. In DNA, the CDR3 is TGTGCCAGCAGTTTTCGGACAGGCGACAACTCTGGAAACACCATATATTTT. It encodes CASSFRTGDNSGNTIYF.

The genes are TRBV18 and TRBJ1-2; weak D call: TRBD1 (6 bases). This CDR3 spans 16 amino acids. Germline V gene data show CDR1 as KGHSH and CDR2 as LQKENI. The germline V and J ends were trimmed by 6 bases and 5 bases, with 22 bases remaining between them. CDR3 in DNA: TGTGCCAGCTCGGGCCCCAGAGTGGCAGGGGTTTATGGCTACACCTTC. Its protein product is CASSGPRVAGVYGYTF.

The genes are TRBV12-2 and TRBJ2-3; the table's D call of TRBD1 was not tested on the DNA. TRBV12-2 is a documented pseudogene. The length of the CDR3 is 17 residues. The CDR3 sequence: CASPIRASDLVRGTQYF. CDR3 nucleotides: TGTGCAAGTCCCATTCGTGCGAGCGACCTGGTGAGGGGGACGCAGTATTTT.

The CDR3 reads CATSRDTYRGSGNTIYF. The CDR3 DNA sequence: TGTGCCACCAGCAGGGACACCTACCGGGGGTCTGGAAACACCATATATTTT. The chain joins TRBV15 to TRBJ1-3; D might be TRBD1 (5 bases). This CDR3 contains 17 residues. Germline V gene sequence: CDR1 LNHNV, CDR2 YYDKDF (reference sequence). Trimming stripped 3 bases from V and 1 base from J, with 16 bases between.

This sequence joins TRBV27 and TRBJ2-3, with 8 positions matching TRBD2. Germline V gene sequence: CDR1 MNHEY, CDR2 SMNVEV (reference sequence). With V trimmed by 6 bases and J by 6 bases, 14 bases remained unmatched. CDR3 length: 16 amino acids. The CDR3: CASRPLLAVDADTQYF. CDR3 DNA: TGTGCCAGCAGACCACTACTAGCGGTGGATGCGGATACGCAGTATTTT.

The rearrangement joins TRBV28 to TRBJ2-7; a possible D gene is TRBD2 (5 bases). The CDR3 sequence is 13 residues long. Trimming cost V 6 bases and J 5 bases, with 14 bases left between them. CDR1 and CDR2 (germline): MDHEN, SYDVKM. In DNA form, the CDR3 reads TGTGCCAGCAGACCTAGCTGGCCCCACGAGCAGTACTTC. Translating gives CASRPSWPHEQYF.

V usage is TRBV4-3 and J usage is TRBJ2-2; 8 positions match TRBD1. V dropped 1 base and J dropped 1; count of bases not matched to a gene: 2. CDR3 length: 16 amino acids. Germline loops: CDR1 LGHNA, CDR2 YSLEER. CDR3 residues: CASSQGDRKNTGELFF. In DNA, the CDR3 is TGCGCCAGCAGCCAAGGGGACAGGAAGAACACCGGGGAGCTGTTTTTT.

This rearrangement joins TRBV7-6 to TRBJ2-7; TRBD1 is a possible D gene (5 bases). Germline CDR1 and CDR2: SGHVS and FNYEAQ. This CDR3 has 14 residues. Trimming removed 7 bases from V and 6 bases from J, with 19 bases in between. CDR3 coding DNA: TGTGCCAGCACCACAGGCGAGGCACCTCTCGAGCAGTACTTC. It yields the protein CASTTGEAPLEQYF.

This chain uses TRBV29-1 with TRBJ1-1, with 7 bases aligning to TRBD1. Trimming at V came to 6 bases and at J to 4 bases, leaving 2 bases not matched to a gene. The CDR3 is 11 amino acids. Looked up from germline, CDR1 is SQVTM and CDR2 is ANQGSEA. CDR3 residues: CSVRDSTEAFF. The DNA for the CDR3 is TGCAGCGTCCGGGACAGCACTGAAGCTTTCTTT.

J is TRBJ2-7 and V is TRBV18, with 7 bases aligning to TRBD1. The CDR3 has 14 amino acids. V shed 2 bases and J 4 bases; nucleotides not matched to a gene: 5. Looked up from germline, CDR1 is KGHSH and CDR2 is LQKENI. CDR3 nucleotide sequence: TGTGCCAGCTCACCAGGGGACAGAGAATACGAGCAGTACTTC. This codes for CASSPGDREYEQYF.

This clone was seen a handful of times. The chain links TRBV19 to TRBJ1-5; tentatively, D is TRBD1 (5 bases). Trimming removed 6 bases at V and 4 bases at J, with 13 bases between. The CDR3 extends over 14 amino acids. Germline CDR1 reads LNHDA; CDR2 reads SQIVND (reference sequence). DNA for the CDR3: TGTGCCAGTAGGGCTACACAGGAGAATCAGCCCCAGCATTTT. It specifies CASRATQENQPQHF.

The chain employs TRBV6-1 and TRBJ1-1, with D perhaps TRBD1 (6 bases). The germline V gene encodes CDR1 MNHNS and CDR2 SASEGT. This CDR3 has 15 residues. The V end lost 5 bases, the J end lost 5 bases, and 18 bases lay between the germline ends. CDR3 in amino acids: CASSPPAGAGTEAFF. For the CDR3, the DNA is TGTGCCAGCAGTCCACCCGCAGGGGCCGGGACTGAAGCTTTCTTT.

This clone was seen once. The chain links TRBV4-1 to TRBJ2-3, with 7 bases matching TRBD2. The germline CDR1 and CDR2 sequences are MGHRA and YSYEKL. The trim removed 1 base at V and 0 bases at J, leaving 16 bases unmatched. The CDR3 has 20 amino acids. CDR3 in DNA: TGCGCCAGCAGCCAAGCGGGGAGGGGTAGGGTCGGACCTAGCACAGATACGCAGTATTTT. Its translation: CASSQAGRGRVGPSTDTQYF.

The V and J genes are TRBV10-3 and TRBJ1-1; D is perhaps TRBD1 (5 bases). The CDR3 is 14 residues long. The V end lost 2 bases, the J end lost 0 bases, and 7 bases lay between the germline ends. In germline, CDR1 is ENHRY, CDR2 SYGVKD. The CDR3 is CAISETGLNTEAFF. CDR3 DNA sequence: TGTGCCATCAGTGAGACAGGCCTGAACACTGAAGCTTTCTTT.

V and J are TRBV29-1 and TRBJ2-5; TRBD1 aligns across 12 bases. Trimming took 4 bases from V and 6 from J; bases not matched to a gene: 6. CDR3 length: 14 amino acids. Looked up from germline, CDR1 is SQVTM and CDR2 is ANQGSEA. The CDR3 bases are TGCAGCGTTGGGGGGACAGGGGGCAGGAAGACCCAGTACTTC. Translating gives CSVGGTGGRKTQYF.

This clone was seen a handful of times. This chain connects TRBV7-9 to TRBJ1-4, with TRBD1 matching over 8 bases. The V segment lost 5 bases and the J segment 1 base; nucleotides outside the gene matches: 3. The CDR3 has 15 amino acids. Germline loops: CDR1 SEHNR, CDR2 FQNEAQ (reference sequence). CDR3 sequence: CASSPGTGTNEKLFF. CDR3 sequence (DNA): TGTGCCAGCAGCCCCGGGACAGGAACTAATGAAAAACTGTTTTTT. Full variable domain (missing parts from reference TRBV7-9 and TRBJ1-4): DTGVSQNPRHKITKRGQNVTFRCDPISEHNRLYWYRQTLGQGPEFLTYFQNEAQLEKSRLLSDRFSAERPKGSFSTLEIQRTEQGDSAMYLCASSPGTGTNEKLFFGSGTQLSVL.

CDR3 residues: CASSHYDRGRYAEFNEQFF. CDR3 in DNA: TGCGCCAGCAGCCATTACGACAGGGGGCGTTACGCCGAGTTCAATGAGCAGTTCTTC. The chain couples TRBV4-3 to TRBJ2-1, with 10 positions matching TRBD1. Germline trimming cut 3 bases from V and 6 bases from J; bases unmatched to any gene: 17. Germline V gives CDR1 LGHNA, CDR2 YSLEER. CDR3 size: 19 residues.

This clone was recorded once. This chain connects TRBV29-1 to TRBJ2-5; 10 nucleotides line up with TRBD2. Trimming cost V 7 bases and J 5 bases; bases outside gene matches: 16. CDR3 size: 16 residues. Germline V lookup: CDR1 SQVTM, CDR2 ANQGSEA. The CDR3 is CSAGGERGGGSETQYF. The CDR3 DNA reads as TGCAGCGCGGGTGGTGAGCGGGGGGGAGGATCGGAGACCCAGTACTTC. Looking up the rest from reference TRBV29-1 and TRBJ2-5 gives the full variable domain: SAVISQKPSRDICQRGTSLTIQCQVDSQVTMMFWYRQQPGQSLTLIATANQGSEATYESGFVIDKFPISRPNLTFSTLTVSNMSPEDSSIYLCSAGGERGGGSETQYFGPGTRLLVL.

This clone was detected only once. The chain combines TRBV10-1 with TRBJ1-5; 10 bases match TRBD1. Germline V gives CDR1 WNHNN, CDR2 SYGVQD (reference sequence). CDR3 size: 16 residues. V shed 3 bases and J 4 bases; nucleotides not matched to a gene: 6. The CDR3 DNA reads TGCGCCAGCAGTGACAAACCGGGACAGGGGAATCAGCCCCAGCATTTT. Translation gives CASSDKPGQGNQPQHF.

The chain links TRBV15 to TRBJ1-1; D unclear. V was pared by 5 bases and J by 6 bases, with 16 bases between. Looked up from germline, CDR1 is LNHNV and CDR2 is YYDKDF (reference sequence). The CDR3 has 14 residues. The CDR3 loop is CATSGNGGRAEAFF. The CDR3 region has the DNA TGTGCCACCAGCGGGAACGGAGGGCGGGCTGAAGCTTTCTTT.

The chain carries TRBV19 and TRBJ2-2; 8 nucleotides align to TRBD1. Germline V gene sequence: CDR1 LNHDA, CDR2 SQIVND (reference sequence). J gave up 5 bases and V 0 bases, and 8 bases lay outside the gene matches. CDR3 size: 17 residues. The CDR3 bases are TGTGCCAGTAGTATAGATAGCAGGGGGCGAGGGACCGGGGAGCTGTTTTTT. As protein: CASSIDSRGRGTGELFF.

This chain links TRBV9 with TRBJ2-7; the D gene is possibly TRBD2 (5 bases). Germline-derived CDR1 and CDR2 are SGDLS and YYNGEE. The CDR3 runs 13 residues. Between the trimmed V and J ends, which lost 7 bases and 7 bases, there was a span of 18 bases. CDR3 protein: CASSPGYSWEQYF. DNA of the CDR3: TGTGCCAGCTCCCCGGGATACTCGTGGGAGCAGTACTTC.

The sample holds one count of this clone. This sequence joins TRBV5-1 and TRBJ1-2; D unresolved. This CDR3 is built from 13 residues. The V gene lost 1 base and the J gene lost 8 bases, with 12 bases spanning the gap. The germline V gene has CDR1 SGHRS and CDR2 YFSETQ. The CDR3 here is CASSLNGPLGYTF. CDR3 DNA: TGCGCCAGCAGCTTGAATGGGCCCCTGGGCTACACCTTC.

V is TRBV14 and J is TRBJ2-2; TRBD1 agrees at 10 bases. Germline V lookup: CDR1 SGHDN, CDR2 FVKESK. After removal of 0 bases from V and 2 bases from J, the junction contained 3 bases not matched to a gene. The CDR3 is 17 amino acids. The CDR3 coding sequence is TGTGCCAGCAGCCAAGATCGGGACAGGGGAAACACCGGGGAGCTGTTTTTT. Its translation is CASSQDRDRGNTGELFF.

V and J are TRBV11-2 and TRBJ2-7; 10 positions match TRBD1. The CDR3 covers 17 residues. Trimming took 1 base from V and 0 from J; bases not matched to a gene: 6. Per the germline V gene, CDR1 is SGHAT and CDR2 is FQNNGV. The CDR3 coding sequence is TGTGCCAGCAGCTTAGGACTGACAGGGGGCAACTCCTACGAGCAGTACTTC. Amino acids: CASSLGLTGGNSYEQYF. Full variable domain (outside the CDR3, taken from reference TRBV11-2 and TRBJ2-7): EAGVAQSPRYKIIEKRQSVAFWCNPISGHATLYWYQQILGQGPKLLIQFQNNGVVDDSQLPKDRFSAERLKGVDSTLKIQPAKLEDSAVYLCASSLGLTGGNSYEQYFGPGTRLTVT.

The J gene is TRBJ2-2, the V gene TRBV27, with D possibly matching TRBD1 (5 bases). The CDR3 has 13 residues. V was shortened by 3 bases and J by 5 bases, with 7 bases between the two germline ends. Germline V gene lookup returns CDR1 MNHEY and CDR2 SMNVEV (reference sequence). CDR3 nucleotide sequence: TGTGCCAGCAGTTTTAGGGGAACCGGGGAGCTGTTTTTT. Protein product: CASSFRGTGELFF.